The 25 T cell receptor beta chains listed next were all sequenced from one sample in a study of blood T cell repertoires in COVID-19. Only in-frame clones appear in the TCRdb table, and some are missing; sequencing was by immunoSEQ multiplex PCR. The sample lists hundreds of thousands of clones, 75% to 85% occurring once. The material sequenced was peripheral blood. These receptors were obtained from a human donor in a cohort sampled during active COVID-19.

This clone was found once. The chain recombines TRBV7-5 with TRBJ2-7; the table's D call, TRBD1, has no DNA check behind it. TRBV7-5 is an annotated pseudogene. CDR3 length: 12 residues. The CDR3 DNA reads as TGTGTCAGAAGCTCCAGTGGCTACGAGCAGTACTTC. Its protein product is CVRSSSGYEQYF.

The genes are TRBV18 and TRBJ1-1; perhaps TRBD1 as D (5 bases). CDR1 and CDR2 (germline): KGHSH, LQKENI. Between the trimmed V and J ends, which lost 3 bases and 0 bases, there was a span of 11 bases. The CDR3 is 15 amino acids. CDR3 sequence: CASSPGPTMNTEAFF. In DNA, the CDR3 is TGTGCCAGCTCACCGGGGCCAACTATGAACACTGAAGCTTTCTTT.

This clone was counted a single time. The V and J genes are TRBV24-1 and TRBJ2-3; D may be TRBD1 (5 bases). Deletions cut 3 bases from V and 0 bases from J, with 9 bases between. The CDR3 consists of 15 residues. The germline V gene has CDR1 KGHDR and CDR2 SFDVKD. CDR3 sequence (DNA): TGTGCCACCAGTGATACCCAGGGAAGCACAGATACGCAGTATTTT. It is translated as CATSDTQGSTDTQYF.

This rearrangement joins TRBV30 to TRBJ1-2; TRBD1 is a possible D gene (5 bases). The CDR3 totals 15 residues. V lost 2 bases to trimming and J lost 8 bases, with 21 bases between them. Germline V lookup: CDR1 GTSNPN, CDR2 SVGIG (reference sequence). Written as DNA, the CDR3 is TGTGCCTGGAGTCATTCGGAAGGGGCTGCTATCGGCTACACCTTC. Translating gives CAWSHSEGAAIGYTF.

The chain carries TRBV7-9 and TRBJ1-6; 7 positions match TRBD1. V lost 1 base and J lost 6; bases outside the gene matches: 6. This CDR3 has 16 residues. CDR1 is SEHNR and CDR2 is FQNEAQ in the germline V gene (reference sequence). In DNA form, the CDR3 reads TGTGCCAGCAGCTTAGGACCGGGACAGAGTAATTCACCCCTCCACTTT. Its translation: CASSLGPGQSNSPLHF.

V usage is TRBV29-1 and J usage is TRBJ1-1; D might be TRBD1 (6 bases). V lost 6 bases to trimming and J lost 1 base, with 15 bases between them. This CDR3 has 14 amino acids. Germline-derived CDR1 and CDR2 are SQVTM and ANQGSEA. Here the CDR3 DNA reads TGCAGCGTCCACAGGGTAGGGGCGAACACTGAAGCTTTCTTT. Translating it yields CSVHRVGANTEAFF.

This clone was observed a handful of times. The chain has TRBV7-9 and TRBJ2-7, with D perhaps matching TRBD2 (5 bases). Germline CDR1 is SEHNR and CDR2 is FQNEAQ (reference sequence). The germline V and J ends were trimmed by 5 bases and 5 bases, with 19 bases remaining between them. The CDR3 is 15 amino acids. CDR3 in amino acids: CASSPSLGRGDEQYF. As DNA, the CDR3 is TGTGCCAGCAGCCCCAGCTTAGGGAGAGGTGACGAGCAGTACTTC.

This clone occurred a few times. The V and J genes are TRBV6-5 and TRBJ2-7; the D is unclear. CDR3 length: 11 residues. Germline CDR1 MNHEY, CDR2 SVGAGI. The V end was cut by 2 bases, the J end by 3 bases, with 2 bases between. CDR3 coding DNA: TGTGCCAGCAGTTACCGCTACGAGCAGTACTTC. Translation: CASSYRYEQYF.

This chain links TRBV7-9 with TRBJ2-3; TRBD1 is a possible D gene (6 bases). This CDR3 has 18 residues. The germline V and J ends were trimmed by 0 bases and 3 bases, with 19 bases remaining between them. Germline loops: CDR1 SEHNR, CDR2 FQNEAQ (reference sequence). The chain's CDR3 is CASSLAHSLLRGTDTQYF. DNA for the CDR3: TGTGCCAGCAGCTTAGCGCATTCACTTCTAAGGGGGACAGATACGCAGTATTTT.

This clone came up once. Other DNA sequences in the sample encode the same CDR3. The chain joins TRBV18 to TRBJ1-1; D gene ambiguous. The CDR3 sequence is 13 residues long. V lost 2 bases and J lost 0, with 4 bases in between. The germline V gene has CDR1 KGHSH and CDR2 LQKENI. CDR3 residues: CASSPGLNTEAFF. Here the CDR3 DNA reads TGTGCCAGCTCACCAGGCCTGAACACTGAAGCTTTCTTT. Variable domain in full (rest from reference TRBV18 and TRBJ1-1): NAGVMQNPRHLVRRRGQEARLRCSPMKGHSHVYWYRQLPEEGLKFMVYLQKENIIDESGMPKERFSAEFPKEGPSILRIQQVVRGDSAAYFCASSPGLNTEAFFGQGTRLTVV.

CDR3 protein: CASSSGTSPSYTF. In nucleotides, the CDR3 is TGTGCCAGCAGCTCCGGGACTTCCCCGAGCTACACCTTC. The chain is built from TRBV7-9 and TRBJ1-2, with D perhaps matching TRBD1 (5 bases). V was cut by 4 bases and J by 9 bases, with 15 bases left in between. Per the germline V gene, CDR1 is SEHNR and CDR2 is FQNEAQ (reference sequence). This CDR3 spans 13 amino acids.

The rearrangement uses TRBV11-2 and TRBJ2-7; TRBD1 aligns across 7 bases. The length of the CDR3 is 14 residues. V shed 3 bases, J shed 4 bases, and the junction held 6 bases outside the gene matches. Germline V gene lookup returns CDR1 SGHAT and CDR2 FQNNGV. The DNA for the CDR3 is TGTGCCAGCAGCTTCGAGGGACAGCTATACGAGCAGTACTTC. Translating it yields CASSFEGQLYEQYF.

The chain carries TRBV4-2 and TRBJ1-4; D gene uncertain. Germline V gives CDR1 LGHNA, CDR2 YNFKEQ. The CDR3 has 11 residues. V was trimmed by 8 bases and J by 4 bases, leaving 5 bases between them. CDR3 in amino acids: CASRHNEKLFF. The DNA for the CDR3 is TGTGCCAGCCGACATAATGAAAAACTGTTTTTT.

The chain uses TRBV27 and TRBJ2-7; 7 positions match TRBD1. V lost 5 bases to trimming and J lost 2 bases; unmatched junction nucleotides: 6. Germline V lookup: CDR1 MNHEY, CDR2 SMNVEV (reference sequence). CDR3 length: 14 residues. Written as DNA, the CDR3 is TGTGCCAGCAGTCTCGGGCAGGGGGCCTACGAGCAGTACTTC. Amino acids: CASSLGQGAYEQYF.

The CDR3 nucleotides are TGTGCCACCAGTGATTTGATTGAGGTCGATACGCAGTATTTT. This codes for CATSDLIEVDTQYF. The chain combines TRBV24-1 with TRBJ2-3; D gene ambiguous. V was cut by 0 bases and J by 6 bases, with 9 bases left in between. CDR1 is KGHDR, CDR2 SFDVKD, per germline. The CDR3 is made up of 14 amino acids.

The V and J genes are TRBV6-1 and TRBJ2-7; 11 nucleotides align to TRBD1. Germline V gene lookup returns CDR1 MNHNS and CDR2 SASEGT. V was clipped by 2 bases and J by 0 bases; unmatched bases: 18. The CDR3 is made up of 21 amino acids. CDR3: CASSEYIWSYLGTGGSYEQYF. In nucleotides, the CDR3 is TGTGCCAGCAGTGAATATATTTGGTCTTATTTGGGGACAGGGGGCTCCTACGAGCAGTACTTC.

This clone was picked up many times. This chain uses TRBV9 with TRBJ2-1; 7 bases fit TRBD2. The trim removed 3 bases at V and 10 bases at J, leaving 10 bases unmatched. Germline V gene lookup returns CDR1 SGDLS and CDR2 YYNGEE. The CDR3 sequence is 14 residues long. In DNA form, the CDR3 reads TGTGCCAGCAGCGACGGACTAGGTAGGGTCGAGCAGTTCTTC. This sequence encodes CASSDGLGRVEQFF.

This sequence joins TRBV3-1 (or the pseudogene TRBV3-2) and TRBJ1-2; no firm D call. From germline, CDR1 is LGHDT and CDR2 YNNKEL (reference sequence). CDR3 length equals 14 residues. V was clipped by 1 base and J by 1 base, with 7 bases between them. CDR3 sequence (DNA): TGTGCCAGCAGCCAAGTTTGGAGTAACTATGGCTACACCTTC. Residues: CASSQVWSNYGYTF.

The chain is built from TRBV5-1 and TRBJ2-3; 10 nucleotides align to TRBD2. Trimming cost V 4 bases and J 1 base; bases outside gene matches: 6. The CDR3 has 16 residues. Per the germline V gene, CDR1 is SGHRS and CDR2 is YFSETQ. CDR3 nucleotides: TGCGCCAGCAGCCCACCCCTAGCGGGGGGCACAGATACGCAGTATTTT. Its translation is CASSPPLAGGTDTQYF.

CDR3 DNA: TGTGCCAGCAGCCTATCACCTCAAGAGACCCAGTACTTC. Encoded protein: CASSLSPQETQYF. The gene calls are TRBV5-8 and TRBJ2-5; D gene ambiguous. The CDR3 is 13 residues long. Germline V gene sequence: CDR1 SGHTS, CDR2 YDEGEE. Trimming removed 4 bases from V and 2 bases from J, with 9 bases in between.

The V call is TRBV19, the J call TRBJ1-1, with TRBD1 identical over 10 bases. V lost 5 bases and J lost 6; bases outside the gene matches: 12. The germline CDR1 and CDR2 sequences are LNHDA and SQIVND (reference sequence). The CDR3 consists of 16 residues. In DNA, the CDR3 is TGTGCCAGTAGTTCCGGGACAGGGGCCGGAGGGGCTGAAGCTTTCTTT. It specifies CASSSGTGAGGAEAFF.

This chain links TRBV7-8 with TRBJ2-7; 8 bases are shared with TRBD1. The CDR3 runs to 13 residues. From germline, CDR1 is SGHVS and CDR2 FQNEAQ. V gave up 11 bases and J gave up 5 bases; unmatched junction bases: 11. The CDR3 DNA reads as TGTGCCTCGCAGGAAGGACAGGGCGACGAGCAGTACTTC. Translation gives CASQEGQGDEQYF.

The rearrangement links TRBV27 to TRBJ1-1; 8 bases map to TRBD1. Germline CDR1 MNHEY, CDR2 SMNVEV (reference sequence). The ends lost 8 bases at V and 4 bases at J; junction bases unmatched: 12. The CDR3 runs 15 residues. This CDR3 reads CASRTLGQGSTEAFF. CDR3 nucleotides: TGTGCCAGCCGCACACTCGGACAGGGCTCCACTGAAGCTTTCTTT.

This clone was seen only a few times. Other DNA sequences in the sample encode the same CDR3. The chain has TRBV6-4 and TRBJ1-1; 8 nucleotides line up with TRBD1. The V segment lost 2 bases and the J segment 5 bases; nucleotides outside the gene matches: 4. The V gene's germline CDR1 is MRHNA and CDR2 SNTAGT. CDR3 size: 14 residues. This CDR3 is CASSDTDRATEAFF. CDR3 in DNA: TGTGCCAGCAGTGACACGGACAGGGCGACTGAAGCTTTCTTT.

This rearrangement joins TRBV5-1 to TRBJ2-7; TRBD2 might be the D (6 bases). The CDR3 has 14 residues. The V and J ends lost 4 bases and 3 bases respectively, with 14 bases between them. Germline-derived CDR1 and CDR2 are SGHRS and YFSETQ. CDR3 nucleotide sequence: TGCGCCAGCAGCCCGGGAGAGGGGATCTACGAGCAGTACTTC. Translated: CASSPGEGIYEQYF.